Included here is one T cell receptor beta chain sequence, with context. Its specificity is not known. This sample was taken from a study of cytomegalovirus exposure and HLA in healthy donors. Overall study findings and caveats: A later analysis showed HLA-associated TCR beta chains outstripping equally common others in clonal expansion. The CMV antigen specificity of a few CMV-associated chains was confirmed through in vitro analysis. Reported results showed that the classifier diagnosed cytomegalovirus status with high specificity and sensitivity.

The PCR had 60 Vbeta and 13 Jbeta primers. Assay: immunoSEQ multiplex PCR; the TCRdb copy retains only in-frame clones and omits some. The data show around 90,000 clones, roughly 60% seen once. The clonotype was recovered from a human donor in good health. The sample comprised PBMCs.

CDR3 protein: CASGIGQGGVFRNQPQHF. The CDR3 DNA reads as TGTGCTAGTGGTATCGGACAGGGTGGGGTATTTCGCAATCAGCCCCAGCATTTT. V and J are TRBV12-5 and TRBJ1-5; 8 nucleotides agree with TRBD1. Looked up from germline, CDR1 is LGHNT and CDR2 is FRNRAP. The CDR3 is 18 residues long. Germline trimming cut 5 bases from V and 2 bases from J; bases unmatched to any gene: 14.